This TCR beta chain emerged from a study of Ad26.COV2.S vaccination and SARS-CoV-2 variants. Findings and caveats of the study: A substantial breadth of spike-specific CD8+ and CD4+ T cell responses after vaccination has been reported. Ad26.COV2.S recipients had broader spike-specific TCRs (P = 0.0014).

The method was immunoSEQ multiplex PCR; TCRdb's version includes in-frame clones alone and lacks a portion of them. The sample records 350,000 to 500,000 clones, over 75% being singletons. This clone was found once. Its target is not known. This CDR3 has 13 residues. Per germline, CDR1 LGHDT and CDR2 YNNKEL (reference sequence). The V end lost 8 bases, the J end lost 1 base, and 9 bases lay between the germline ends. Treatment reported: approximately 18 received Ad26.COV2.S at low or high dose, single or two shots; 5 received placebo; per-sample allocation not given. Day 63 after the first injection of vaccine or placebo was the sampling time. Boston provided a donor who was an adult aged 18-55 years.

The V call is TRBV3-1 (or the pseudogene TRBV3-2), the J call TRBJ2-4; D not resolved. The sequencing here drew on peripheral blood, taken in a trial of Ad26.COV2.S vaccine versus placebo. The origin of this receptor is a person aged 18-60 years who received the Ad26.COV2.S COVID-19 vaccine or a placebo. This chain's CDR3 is CASAEWAKNIQYF. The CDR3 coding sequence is TGTGCCAGCGCTGAGTGGGCCAAAAACATTCAGTACTTC.